This TCR beta chain was sequenced in a study of blood T cell repertoires in COVID-19. Study at large: COVID-19 samples, acute and convalescent, were from the United States, Italy and Spain. Sources were T cells, B-cell-depleted T cells, or PBMCs; the material itself was cDNA or gDNA.

Original data processing: The authors estimated nucleated cell counts from reference gene primer amplification. Assay: immunoSEQ multiplex PCR; the TCRdb copy retains only in-frame clones and omits some. Clone size and the V and J calls come from that table; the DNA yielded D and trimming. This repertoire shows under 200,000 clones, approximately 87% found once; its top ten account for approximately 10%. Germline-derived CDR1 and CDR2 are SQVTM and ANQGSEA. The CDR3 runs to 11 residues. Trimming removed 2 bases at V and 5 bases at J, with 6 bases between. Seattle patients were enrolled during active infection and followed longitudinally.

The sample was peripheral blood. The chain couples TRBV29-1 to TRBJ2-5; D ambiguous. The receptor was isolated from a woman in her fifties or sixties with COVID-19, enrolled during active disease. The CDR3, as DNA: TGCAGCGTTGAAACTTTCGAGACCCAGTACTTC. Amino acid sequence: CSVETFETQYF.